This T cell receptor (beta chain) was obtained from a study of T-cell memory formation after mild COVID-19. The V gene's germline CDR1 is SGHTA and CDR2 FQGNSA. With 5 bases clipped from V and 9 bases from J, the junction kept 7 bases outside the gene matches. There are 13 residues in the CDR3. MiXCR, run by TCRdb on the 5' RACE reads, gives a single entry per CDR3 protein. The table has some 120,000 distinct CDR3 sequences, about 6% seen once. The chain couples TRBV7-2 to TRBJ2-4, with 7 bases identical to TRBD2. The source material was PBMCs or a T cell subset sorted from them (not recorded which). This clonotype was obtained from an adult woman who had mild COVID-19 (a few samples of this study predate the infection). Cell type and time point are not known. The CDR3 protein is CASSPRGEGIQYF. DNA for the CDR3: TGTGCCAGCAGCCCTCGCGGGGAGGGCATTCAGTACTTC.